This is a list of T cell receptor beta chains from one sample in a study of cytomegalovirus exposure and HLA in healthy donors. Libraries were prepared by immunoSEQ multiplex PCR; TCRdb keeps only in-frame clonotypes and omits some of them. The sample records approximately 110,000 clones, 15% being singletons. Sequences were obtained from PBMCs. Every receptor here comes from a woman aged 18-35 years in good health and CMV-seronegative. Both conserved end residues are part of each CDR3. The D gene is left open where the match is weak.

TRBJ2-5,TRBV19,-,CASSEGRQETQYF
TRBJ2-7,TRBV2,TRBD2,CASSLAGTHEQYF
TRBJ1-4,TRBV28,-,CASSFLGAANEKLFF
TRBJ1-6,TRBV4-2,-,CASSDTAAGNSPLHF
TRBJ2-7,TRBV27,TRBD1,CAIRGRSSYEQYF
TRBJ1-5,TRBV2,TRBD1,CASRQGAGQPQHF
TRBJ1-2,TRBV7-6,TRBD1,CASSSPGGRYYGYTF
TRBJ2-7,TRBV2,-,CASRDTSYEQYF
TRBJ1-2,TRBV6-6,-,CASYTVNYGYTF
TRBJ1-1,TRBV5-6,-,CASSPGGWMNTEAFF
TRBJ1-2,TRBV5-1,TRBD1,CASSTGQAGAPYGYTF
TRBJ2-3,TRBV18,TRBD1,CASSPNGQGAEDTQYF
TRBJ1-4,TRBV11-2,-,CASSKDGKTNEKLFF
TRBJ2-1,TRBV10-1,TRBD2,CASSDPGTSGDNEQFF
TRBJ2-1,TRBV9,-,CASSVGGVGHNEQFF
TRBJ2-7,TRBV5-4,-,CASSLGLPGDSYEQYF
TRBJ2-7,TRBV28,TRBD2,CASVMGTSGTNSYEQYF
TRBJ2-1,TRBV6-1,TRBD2,CASSALVAGGPYNEQFF
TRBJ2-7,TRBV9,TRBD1,CASSVDRGAYEQYF
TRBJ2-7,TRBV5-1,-,CASSLGPSQGRSYEQYF
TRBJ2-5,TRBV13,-,CASSLDRELQETQYF
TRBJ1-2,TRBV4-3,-,CASSQEESYGYTF
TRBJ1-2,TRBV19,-,CASTLGLHRIYGYTF
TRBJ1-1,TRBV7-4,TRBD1,CASSQTGGRWTEAFF
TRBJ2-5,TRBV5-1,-,CASSPSPRWETQYF
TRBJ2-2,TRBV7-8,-,CASSSRKPANTGELFF
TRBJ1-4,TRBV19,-,CASSMISGQHNEKLFF
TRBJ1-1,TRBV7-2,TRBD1,CASSLDRGGWTEAFF
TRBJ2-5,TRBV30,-,CAWSIRGGRLETQYF
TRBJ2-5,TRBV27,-,CASSLFAEETQYF
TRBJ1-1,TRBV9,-,CASSVRQQNTEAFF
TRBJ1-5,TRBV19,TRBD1,CASSSRTGGRPQHF
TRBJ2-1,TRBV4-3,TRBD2,CASSQDSSGGYNEQFF
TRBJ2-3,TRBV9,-,CASSPTFDTQYF
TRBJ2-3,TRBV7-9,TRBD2,CASSRGTSGSHLTDTQYF
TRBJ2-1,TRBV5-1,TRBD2,CASSLGRAGVPYNEQFF
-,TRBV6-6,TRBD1,CASSYGTGNYEQYF
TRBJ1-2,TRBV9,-,CASSPWEEGNYGYTF
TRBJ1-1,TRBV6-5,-,CASSPSRPGVGAFF
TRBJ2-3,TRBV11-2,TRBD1,CASSLGAGGNTQYF